The clone carrying this T cell receptor beta chain has more than one count but fewer than ten. Between the trimmed V and J ends, which lost 3 bases and 6 bases, there was a span of 12 bases. The CDR3 spans 13 residues. This entry is derived from a study of cytomegalovirus exposure and HLA in healthy donors. This PCR relied on a set of 60 Vbeta primers and 13 Jbeta primers. Repertoires were generated with immunoSEQ multiplex PCR, while TCRdb's copy carries only in-frame clones and drops some. Of about 94,000 clones listed, around three fifths are singletons. The chain carries TRBV23-1 and TRBJ2-7; a weak D match, TRBD2 (6 bases). TRBV23-1 is treated as an ORF (open reading frame) with a function not yet certain. The sample comprised PBMCs. This receptor was obtained from a man aged 25 to 40 in good health and CMV-seronegative. DNA for the CDR3: TGCGCCAGCAGTCACTCCGGGGGTACCGAGCAGTACTTC. This codes for CASSHSGGTEQYF.